Below, one TCR beta chain is given with its context. The source of the sample is a study of blood T cell repertoires in COVID-19. About the research overall: Specimens from acute and convalescent COVID-19 originated in the United States, Italy and Spain. In each case, the material was cDNA or gDNA derived from T cells, B-cell-depleted T cells, or PBMCs.

Study processing details: Quantification of nucleated cells was approximated via reference gene primer amplification. Libraries were prepared by immunoSEQ multiplex PCR; TCRdb keeps only in-frame clonotypes and omits some of them. D and trimming were read from the DNA, whereas the V and J calls and clone size are those reported in that table. The data show tens of thousands of clones, 65% to 80% seen once. The sample comprised peripheral blood. This clonotype was sampled from a man aged 65 to 85 with acute or convalescent COVID-19.

This chain's CDR3 is CASSQSPGLAGNNEQFF. CDR3 coding DNA: TGCGCCAGCAGCCAGAGTCCGGGACTAGCGGGAAACAATGAGCAGTTCTTC. The V and J genes are TRBV4-1 and TRBJ2-1; 13 nucleotides match TRBD2. V trimming: 3 bases; J trimming: 5 bases; junction bases outside the gene matches: 7. The germline CDR1 and CDR2 sequences are MGHRA and YSYEKL. This CDR3 is built from 17 residues.